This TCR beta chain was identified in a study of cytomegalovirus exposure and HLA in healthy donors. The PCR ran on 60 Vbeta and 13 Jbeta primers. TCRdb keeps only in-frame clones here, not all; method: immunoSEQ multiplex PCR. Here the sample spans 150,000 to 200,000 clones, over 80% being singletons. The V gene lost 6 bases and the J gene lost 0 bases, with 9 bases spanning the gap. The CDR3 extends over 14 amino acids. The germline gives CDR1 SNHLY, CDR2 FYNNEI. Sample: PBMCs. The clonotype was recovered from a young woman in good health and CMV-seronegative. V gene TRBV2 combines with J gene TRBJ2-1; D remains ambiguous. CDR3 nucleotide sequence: TGTGCCAGCAGGTTTACCAGCTCCTACAATGAGCAGTTCTTC. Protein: CASRFTSSYNEQFF. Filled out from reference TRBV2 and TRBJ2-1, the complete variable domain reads EPEVTQTPSHQVTQMGQEVILRCVPISNHLYFYWYRQILGQKVEFLVSFYNNEISEKSEIFDDQFSVERPDGSNFTLKIRSTKLEDSAMYFCASRFTSSYNEQFFGPGTRLTVL.